Presented here are 14 T cell receptor beta chains from one specimen sequenced in a study of T cell repertoires in cytomegalovirus infection. MiXCR, applied by TCRdb to the reads, yields one record per CDR3 protein. This table has 80,000 to 95,000 distinct CDR3 sequences, 25% to 30% appearing once. No antigen has been assigned to these receptors. The specimen was CD8+ T cells from cultured PBMCs, collected from culture after CMV antigen stimulation. The receptors derive from a human donor in good health (CMV status not recorded). Some clones in this sample may be carry-over from other donors' samples.

The chain carries TRBV11-2 and TRBJ2-5, with no clear D. This CDR3 has 15 amino acids. CDR1 SGHAT and CDR2 FQNNGV come from the germline V gene. Trimming took off 1 base at V and 3 bases at J, with 12 bases between the two ends. The CDR3 sequence is CASSLVGNTEETQYF. CDR3 DNA: TGTGCCAGCAGCTTAGTGGGAAATACCGAAGAGACCCAGTACTTC. Looking up the rest from reference TRBV11-2 and TRBJ2-5 gives the full variable domain: EAGVAQSPRYKIIEKRQSVAFWCNPISGHATLYWYQQILGQGPKLLIQFQNNGVVDDSQLPKDRFSAERLKGVDSTLKIQPAKLEDSAVYLCASSLVGNTEETQYFGPGTRLLVL.

This sequence joins TRBV20-1 and TRBJ2-3; TRBD1 agrees at 7 bases. The CDR3 runs 17 residues. In germline, CDR1 is DFQATT, CDR2 SNEGSKA (reference sequence). V gave up 1 base and J gave up 2 bases; unmatched junction bases: 12. The CDR3 region has the DNA TGCAGTGCTAGAGGGGCTCGGACAGGAGAGACCACAGATACGCAGTATTTT. Translated, it gives CSARGARTGETTDTQYF.

Comment on this clonotype: At one end, the junction sequence differs from germline, possibly due to a read error. This chain uses TRBV5-6 with TRBJ2-3; D is uncertain. There are 12 residues in the CDR3. Germline V gives CDR1 SGHDT, CDR2 YYEEEE. This CDR3 is CASYAYGDTRYF. In DNA form, the CDR3 reads TGTGCCAGCTACGCATATGGAGATACGCGGTATTTT.

This clonotype was found many times. The chain links TRBV24-1 to TRBJ2-1, with D perhaps TRBD1 (6 bases). V gave up 5 bases and J gave up 2 bases, with 12 bases separating them. The CDR3 runs 15 residues. Germline V lookup: CDR1 KGHDR, CDR2 SFDVKD. For the CDR3, the DNA is TGTGCCACCAGTGCCAAACAGGGCACCTACAATGAGCAGTTCTTC. Its translation: CATSAKQGTYNEQFF.

This sequence joins TRBV12-3 or TRBV12-4 and TRBJ2-3; D gene ambiguous. Between the trimmed V and J ends, which lost 3 bases and 4 bases, there was a span of 11 bases. This CDR3 spans 14 amino acids. Here the CDR3 reads CASSFRTLADTQYF. The CDR3 DNA follows: TGTGCCAGCAGTTTCCGGACCTTGGCAGATACGCAGTATTTT.

The chain links TRBV2 to TRBJ2-1; 11 bases align to TRBD2. Germline V lookup: CDR1 SNHLY, CDR2 FYNNEI. CDR3 length: 15 amino acids. The V gene end was trimmed by 6 bases and the J gene end by 2 bases; junction bases not matched to a gene: 3. DNA of the CDR3: TGTGCCAGCAGCGGTAGCGGGGGGGCCTACAATGAGCAGTTCTTC. Translated, it gives CASSGSGGAYNEQFF.

This chain uses TRBV7-9 with TRBJ1-4; TRBD1 might be the D (5 bases). V was shortened by 6 bases and J by 0 bases, with 11 bases between the two germline ends. This CDR3 is 15 amino acids long. The V gene's germline CDR1 is SEHNR and CDR2 FQNEAQ (reference sequence). This CDR3 reads CASSWDGSTNEKLFF. CDR3 sequence (DNA): TGTGCCAGCAGTTGGGACGGCTCAACTAATGAAAAACTGTTTTTT.

This clonotype was seen repeatedly, ten times or more. The J gene is TRBJ1-4, the V gene TRBV7-2, with D possibly matching TRBD1 (5 bases). CDR3 length equals 14 residues. Looked up from germline, CDR1 is SGHTA and CDR2 is FQGNSA. V lost 2 bases, J lost 6 bases, and 10 bases lay in between. The CDR3 reads CASSLFGGDEKLFF. DNA for the CDR3: TGTGCCAGCAGCTTATTCGGGGGAGATGAAAAACTGTTTTTT. Full variable domain (outside the CDR3, taken from reference TRBV7-2 and TRBJ1-4): GAGVSQSPSNKVTEKGKDVELRCDPISGHTALYWYRQSLGQGLEFLIYFQGNSAPDKSGLPSDRFSAERTGGSVSTLTIQRTQQEDSAVYLCASSLFGGDEKLFFGSGTQLSVL.

Details on this clonotype: Just one base apart from a much larger clone, this may be a read error. CDR3 amino acids: CASSPPGLAGLSSYNEQIF. CDR3 coding DNA: TGTGCCAGCAGTCCCCCGGGACTAGCGGGGCTGAGCTCCTACAATGAGCAGATCTTC. This rearrangement joins TRBV12-3 or TRBV12-4 to TRBJ2-1; TRBD2 matches 13 bases. The CDR3 is made up of 19 amino acids.

The chain couples TRBV20-1 to TRBJ2-7, with no clear D. The CDR3 extends over 15 amino acids. Trimming left V 3 bases short and J 1 base short, with 16 bases between. Germline lookup yields CDR1 DFQATT and CDR2 SNEGSKA (reference sequence). CDR3 sequence (DNA): TGCAGTGCTAGGGAACCCAAGGGCCCATCCTACGAGCAGTACTTC. Translating gives CSAREPKGPSYEQYF.

The CDR3 sequence: CATSRERGLGETQYF. DNA of the CDR3: TGTGCCACCAGCAGAGAGAGGGGGCTGGGGGAGACCCAGTACTTC. V gene TRBV15 combines with J gene TRBJ2-5; 7 bases are shared with TRBD1. V trimming: 0 bases; J trimming: 5 bases; junction bases outside the gene matches: 6. The germline CDR1 and CDR2 sequences are LNHNV and YYDKDF (reference sequence). The CDR3 covers 15 residues.

The chain couples TRBV10-1 to TRBJ2-1; D is ambiguous. The CDR3 totals 15 residues. The ends were cut back, 0 bases at V and 0 bases at J, with 6 bases in the middle. CDR1 is WNHNN, CDR2 SYGVQD, per germline (reference sequence). CDR3 coding DNA: TGCGCCAGCAGTGAGTCGGTCTTCTCCTACAATGAGCAGTTCTTC. It encodes CASSESVFSYNEQFF.

V and J are TRBV15 and TRBJ2-7; 8 bases are shared with TRBD1. Germline V gene lookup returns CDR1 LNHNV and CDR2 YYDKDF (reference sequence). Trimming at V came to 5 bases and at J to 0 bases, leaving 6 bases not matched to a gene. The CDR3 has 15 residues. In nucleotides, the CDR3 is TGTGCCACCAGCGTACGGACAGGGTCCTCCTACGAGCAGTACTTC. It is translated as CATSVRTGSSYEQYF.

The chain uses TRBV7-8 and TRBJ2-1; D unclear. Germline V gene lookup returns CDR1 SGHVS and CDR2 FQNEAQ. Trimming took off 1 base at V and 10 bases at J, with 8 bases between the two ends. This CDR3 contains 12 residues. The CDR3 DNA sequence: TGTGCCAGCAGCTTAGACCCCAGGGAGCAGTTCTTC. It yields the protein CASSLDPREQFF.